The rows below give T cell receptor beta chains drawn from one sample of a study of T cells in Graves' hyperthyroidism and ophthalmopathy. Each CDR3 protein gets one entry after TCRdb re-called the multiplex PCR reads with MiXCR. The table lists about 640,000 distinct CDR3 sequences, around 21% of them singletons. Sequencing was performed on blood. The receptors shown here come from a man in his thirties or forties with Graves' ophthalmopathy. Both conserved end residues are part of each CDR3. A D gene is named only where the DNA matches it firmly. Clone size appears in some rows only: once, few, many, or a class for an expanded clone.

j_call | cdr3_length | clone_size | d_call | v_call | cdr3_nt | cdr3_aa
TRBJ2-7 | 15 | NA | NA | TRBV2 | TGTGCCAGCAGCGTTAGCGGAACCAAGAGCTACGAGCAGTACTTC | CASSVSGTKSYEQYF
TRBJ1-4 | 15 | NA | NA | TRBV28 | TGTGCCAGCACCTTAGCCCGGCAAACTAATGAAAAACTGTTTTTT | CASTLARQTNEKLFF
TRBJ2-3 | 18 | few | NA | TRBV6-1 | TGTGCCAGCAGACCCGGTCCGGGACGAATTTCTAGCACAGATACGCAGTATTTT | CASRPGPGRISSTDTQYF
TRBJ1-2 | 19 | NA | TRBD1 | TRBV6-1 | TGTGCCAGCAGCCTCCGGCGGGGGACAGGGTCCCCCTTTGACTATGGCTACACCTTC | CASSLRRGTGSPFDYGYTF
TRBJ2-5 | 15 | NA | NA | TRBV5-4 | TGTGCCAGCAGTCTGGGGGACGTAACCAAAGGGACCCAGTACTTC | CASSLGDVTKGTQYF
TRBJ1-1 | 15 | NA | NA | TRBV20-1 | TGCAGTGCTAGAGGGACCTCCAGGCTGAACACTGAAGCTTTCTTT | CSARGTSRLNTEAFF
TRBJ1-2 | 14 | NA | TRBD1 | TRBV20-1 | TGCAGTGCTGACTTTTTGGACAGGGGCTATGGCTACACCTTC | CSADFLDRGYGYTF
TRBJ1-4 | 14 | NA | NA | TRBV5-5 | TGTGCCAGCAGCTTGGAGCCAGGGTACGAAAAACTGTTTTTT | CASSLEPGYEKLFF
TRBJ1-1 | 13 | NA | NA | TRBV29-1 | TGCAGCGTTGTGAGGAGGATGGGGTCTGAAGCTTTCTTT | CSVVRRMGSEAFF
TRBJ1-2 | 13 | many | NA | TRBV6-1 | TGTGCCAGCAGTTTCAGGCAGCTCTATGGCTACACCTTC | CASSFRQLYGYTF
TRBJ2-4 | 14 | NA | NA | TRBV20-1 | TGCAGTGCTAGAGGAGGGCTAGCCAAAAACATTCAGTACTTC | CSARGGLAKNIQYF
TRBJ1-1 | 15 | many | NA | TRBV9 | TGTGCCAGCAGCGAAAGTTCGGCCCGGAACACTGAAGCTTTCTTT | CASSESSARNTEAFF
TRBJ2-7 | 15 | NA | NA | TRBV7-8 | TGTGCCAGCAGCTTACTTACCGGGAGAGGCTACGAGCAGTACTTC | CASSLLTGRGYEQYF
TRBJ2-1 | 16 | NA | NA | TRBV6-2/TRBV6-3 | TGTGCCACCGAGGCGGAGGGGGCGATGGGCTACAATGAGCAGTTCTTC | CATEAEGAMGYNEQFF
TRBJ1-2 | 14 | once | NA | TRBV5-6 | TGTGCCAGCAGCCCCGGAAGGGGTTTTCCAGGCTACACCTTC | CASSPGRGFPGYTF
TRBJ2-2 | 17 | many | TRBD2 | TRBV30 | TGTGCCTGGACCCTAACGGCGGGAGGCCCAGGAGCCGGGGAGCTGTTTTTT | CAWTLTAGGPGAGELFF
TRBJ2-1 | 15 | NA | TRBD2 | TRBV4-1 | TGCGCCAGCAGCCAAGATATCAGACTAGCCGATGAGCAGTTCTTC | CASSQDIRLADEQFF
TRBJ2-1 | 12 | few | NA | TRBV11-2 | TGTGCCAGCAGCTTAGATCGGGCGGAGCAGTTCTTC | CASSLDRAEQFF
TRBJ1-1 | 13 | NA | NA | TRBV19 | TGTGCCAGTAGTATACGAATTAACACTGAAGCTTTCTTT | CASSIRINTEAFF
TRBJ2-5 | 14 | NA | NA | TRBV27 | TGTGCCAGCAGTTTAACTGGCAGGGGTGAGACCCAGTACTTC | CASSLTGRGETQYF
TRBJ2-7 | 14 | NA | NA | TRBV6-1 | TGTGCCAGCAGTTCCGGACTCGGGGCCTACGAGCAGTACTTC | CASSSGLGAYEQYF
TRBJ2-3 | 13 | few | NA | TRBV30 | TGTGCCTGGAGTGTGAAGGGATCAGATACGCAGTATTTT | CAWSVKGSDTQYF
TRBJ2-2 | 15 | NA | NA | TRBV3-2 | TGTGCCAGCAGCCAAGTTGACCAGATCACCGGGGAGCTGTTTTTT | CASSQVDQITGELFF
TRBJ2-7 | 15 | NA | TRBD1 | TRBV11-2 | TGTGCCAGCAGCTTAGACACCGGACAGGGGCGCGAGCAGTACTTC | CASSLDTGQGREQYF
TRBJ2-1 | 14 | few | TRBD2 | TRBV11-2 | TGTGCCAGCAGCTTTAGCGGGGACTACAATGAGCAGTTCTTC | CASSFSGDYNEQFF
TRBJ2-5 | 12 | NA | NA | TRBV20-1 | TGCAGTGCTAGGGTGCCCCAAGAGACCCAGTACTTC | CSARVPQETQYF
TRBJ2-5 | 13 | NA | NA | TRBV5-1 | TGCGCCAGCAGCTTGGAGCTCCAAGAGACCCAGTACTTC | CASSLELQETQYF
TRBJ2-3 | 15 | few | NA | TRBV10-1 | TGCGCCAGCAGTGAGTCAGGAACTAAAACAGATACGCAGTATTTT | CASSESGTKTDTQYF
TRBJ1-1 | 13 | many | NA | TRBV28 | TGTGCCAGCAGTCCCCCTGAGAACACTGAAGCTTTCTTT | CASSPPENTEAFF
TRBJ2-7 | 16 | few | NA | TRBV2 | TGTGCCAGCACCTCATCGTTTAATGGGGCGCCGGACGAGCAGTACTTC | CASTSSFNGAPDEQYF
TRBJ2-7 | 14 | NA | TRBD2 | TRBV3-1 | TGTGCCAGCAGCCAAGACCTAGCGGGGTACGAGCAGTACTTC | CASSQDLAGYEQYF
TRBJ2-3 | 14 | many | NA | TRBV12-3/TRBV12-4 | TGTGCCAGCAGTTTCGGTGGGAGAACAGATACGCAGTATTTT | CASSFGGRTDTQYF
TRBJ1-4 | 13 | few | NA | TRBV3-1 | TGTGCCAGCAGCCAATTCCAAAATGAAAAACTGTTTTTT | CASSQFQNEKLFF
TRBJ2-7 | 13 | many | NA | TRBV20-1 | TGCAGTGCTGGGAAAGGGGGAGGGCCAGAGCAGTACTTC | CSAGKGGGPEQYF
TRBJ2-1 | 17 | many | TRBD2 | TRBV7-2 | TGTGCCAGCAGCTTAACTATGAGCGGGAGGGTTTTCAATGAGCAGTTCTTC | CASSLTMSGRVFNEQFF
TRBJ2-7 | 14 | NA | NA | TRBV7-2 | TGTGCCAGCAGCTTCGGGGGCGGAGGGTACGAGCAGTACTTC | CASSFGGGGYEQYF